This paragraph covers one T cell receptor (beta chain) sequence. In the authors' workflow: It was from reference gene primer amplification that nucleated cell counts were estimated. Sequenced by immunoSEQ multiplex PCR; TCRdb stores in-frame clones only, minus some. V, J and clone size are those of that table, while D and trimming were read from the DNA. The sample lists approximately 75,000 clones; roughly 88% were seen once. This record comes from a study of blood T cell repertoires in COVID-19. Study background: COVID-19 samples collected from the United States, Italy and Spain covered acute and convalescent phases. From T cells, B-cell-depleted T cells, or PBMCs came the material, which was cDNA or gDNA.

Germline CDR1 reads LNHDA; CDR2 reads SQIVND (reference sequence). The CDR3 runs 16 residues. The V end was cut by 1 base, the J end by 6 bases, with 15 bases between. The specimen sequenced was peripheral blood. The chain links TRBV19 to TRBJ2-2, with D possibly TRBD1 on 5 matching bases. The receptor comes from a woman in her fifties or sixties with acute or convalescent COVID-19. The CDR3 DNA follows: TGTGCCAGTAGTATAGTGGACATCCTTCTGGCCGGGGAGCTGTTTTTT. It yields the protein CASSIVDILLAGELFF.